A single sample gave rise to the 19 T cell receptor beta chains below, sequenced in a study of cytomegalovirus exposure and HLA in healthy donors. Data came from immunoSEQ multiplex PCR; TCRdb stores just in-frame clones and leaves some out. The table lists around 200,000 clones, 80% to 90% of them singletons. The material sequenced was PBMCs. The receptors originated from a woman in her 30s in good health and CMV-seronegative.

The chain combines TRBV18 with TRBJ1-5; no clear D. The V end was cut by 0 bases, the J end by 2 bases, with 17 bases between. The CDR3 is 18 residues long. The V gene's germline CDR1 is KGHSH and CDR2 LQKENI. The CDR3 is CASSPPSQALRGNQPQHF. The CDR3 region has the DNA TGTGCCAGCTCACCACCGAGCCAGGCCCTGCGGGGCAATCAGCCCCAGCATTTT.

The rearrangement joins TRBV5-1 to TRBJ2-3, with 10 bases aligning to TRBD2. CDR3 length: 17 amino acids. CDR1 is SGHRS, CDR2 YFSETQ, per germline. The trim removed 4 bases at V and 2 bases at J, leaving 10 bases unmatched. The CDR3 spells CASSTPQAGGHTDTQYF. Written as DNA, the CDR3 is TGCGCCAGCAGCACCCCCCAAGCGGGAGGGCACACAGATACGCAGTATTTT.

The chain couples TRBV27 to TRBJ2-6; TRBD2 might be the D (6 bases). The CDR3 has 18 amino acids. V lost 6 bases and J 1 base, leaving 19 bases between the germline ends. Germline CDR1 and CDR2: MNHEY and SMNVEV (reference sequence). DNA of the CDR3: TGTGCCAGCAGCACGCCGGTGGGGGGAAGATCTGGGGCCAACGTCCTGACTTTC. Residues: CASSTPVGGRSGANVLTF.

J is TRBJ1-4 and V is TRBV6-1; 8 positions match TRBD1. V lost 6 bases, J lost 8 bases, and 8 bases stayed unmatched. CDR1 and CDR2 (germline): MNHNS, SASEGT. The CDR3 loop spans 14 amino acids. The CDR3 loop reads CASRGGTGREKLFF. The CDR3 DNA reads TGTGCCAGCAGGGGGGGGACAGGCAGAGAAAAACTGTTTTTT.

The gene calls are TRBV4-1 and TRBJ1-2; maybe TRBD1 (5 bases). The CDR3 is 15 residues long. In germline, CDR1 is MGHRA, CDR2 YSYEKL. Between the trimmed V and J ends, which lost 3 bases and 4 bases, there was a span of 15 bases. CDR3 residues: CASSQGRQTIYGYTF. CDR3 nucleotide sequence: TGCGCCAGCAGCCAGGGAAGACAGACGATCTATGGCTACACCTTC.

The chain links TRBV5-5 to TRBJ1-5; D remains ambiguous. Germline V gene data show CDR1 as SGHKS and CDR2 as YYEKEE (reference sequence). V was clipped by 4 bases and J by 0 bases, with 8 bases between them. The CDR3 runs to 14 residues. The CDR3 loop is CASSTLSSNQPQHF. The DNA for the CDR3 is TGTGCCAGCAGCACGTTGAGTAGCAATCAGCCCCAGCATTTT.

The chain employs TRBV6-1 and TRBJ1-2; the D is unclear. The CDR3 covers 13 residues. V lost 9 bases and J 4 bases, leaving 15 bases between the germline ends. The germline V gene has CDR1 MNHNS and CDR2 SASEGT. The CDR3 region has the DNA TGTGCCAGTGTGAGAACAGTTGGCTATGGCTACACCTTC. As protein: CASVRTVGYGYTF.

The CDR3 protein is CASLGGGGAEAFF. The CDR3 coding sequence is TGTGCCAGCCTTGGTGGGGGAGGTGCTGAAGCTTTCTTT. The chain combines TRBV6-6 with TRBJ1-1; a weak D match, TRBD1 (5 bases). V shed 8 bases and J shed 6 bases, with 16 bases lying between them. There are 13 residues in the CDR3. CDR1 is MNHNY, CDR2 SVGAGI, per germline (reference sequence).

The rearrangement links TRBV19 to TRBJ2-7; 12 nucleotides line up with TRBD2. V dropped 5 bases and J dropped 0; count of bases not matched to a gene: 5. This CDR3 has 16 amino acids. CDR1 is LNHDA and CDR2 is SQIVND in the germline V gene (reference sequence). CDR3 amino acids: CASSLGTSGHSYEQYF. CDR3 coding DNA: TGTGCCAGTAGTCTCGGGACTAGCGGGCACTCCTACGAGCAGTACTTC.

CDR3 sequence reads: CASSQLWASSGNTIYF. DNA for the CDR3: TGTGCCAGCAGCCAGCTCTGGGCGAGCTCTGGAAACACCATATATTTT. The chain is built from TRBV4-2 and TRBJ1-3; D unclear. V lost 3 bases and J 0 bases, leaving 12 bases between the germline ends. CDR3 length: 16 amino acids. CDR1 is LGHNA and CDR2 is YNFKEQ in the germline V gene.

The chain combines TRBV4-2 with TRBJ1-5; no firm D call. V was clipped by 1 base and J by 2 bases, with 9 bases between them. The CDR3 is 15 amino acids. The V gene's germline CDR1 is LGHNA and CDR2 YNFKEQ. The CDR3 loop is CASSQGYGGNQPQHF. The CDR3, as DNA: TGTGCCAGCAGCCAAGGATACGGGGGCAATCAGCCCCAGCATTTT.

The chain couples TRBV30 to TRBJ2-3; D is ambiguous. Trimming stripped 2 bases from V and 6 bases from J, with 6 bases between. Germline CDR1 reads GTSNPN; CDR2 reads SVGIG (reference sequence). This CDR3 comprises 11 residues. CDR3 loop: CAWSLSDTQYF. The CDR3 region has the DNA TGTGCCTGGAGTCTGTCCGATACGCAGTATTTT.

The V call is TRBV6-1, the J call TRBJ2-5, with 7 bases lining up with TRBD1. Trimming took 6 bases from V and 5 from J; bases not matched to a gene: 6. In germline, CDR1 is MNHNS, CDR2 SASEGT. The CDR3 sequence is 13 residues long. The CDR3 DNA is TGTGCCAGCAGAGTCGACAGGGTTGAGACCCAGTACTTC. It is translated as CASRVDRVETQYF.

This clone was seen once. V gene TRBV7-6 combines with J gene TRBJ2-1; TRBD1 agrees at 7 bases. Germline CDR1 is SGHVS and CDR2 is FNYEAQ. The CDR3 contains 14 residues. V trimming: 1 base; J trimming: 9 bases; junction bases outside the gene matches: 6. Here the CDR3 DNA reads TGTGCCAGCAGCTTAGACCCGGGACAGTCTGAGCAGTTCTTC. This sequence encodes CASSLDPGQSEQFF.

The CDR3 protein is CASSRGDPNTGELFF. CDR3 coding DNA: TGCGCCAGCAGCCGCGGGGACCCGAACACCGGGGAGCTGTTTTTT. The gene calls are TRBV5-1 and TRBJ2-2, with D possibly TRBD2 on 6 matching bases. The CDR3 has 15 residues. The V gene's germline CDR1 is SGHRS and CDR2 YFSETQ. V lost 4 bases and J 0 bases, leaving 10 bases between the germline ends.

V usage is TRBV5-1 and J usage is TRBJ1-1; tentatively, D is TRBD1 (6 bases). CDR3 length: 15 amino acids. Per germline, CDR1 SGHRS and CDR2 YFSETQ. V was pared by 4 bases and J by 3 bases, with 16 bases between. The CDR3 DNA follows: TGCGCCAGCAGCATGTTACAGGGAGCGCACACTGAAGCTTTCTTT. Translated, it gives CASSMLQGAHTEAFF. Full variable domain (remainder filled in from reference TRBV5-1 and TRBJ1-1): KAGVTQTPRYLIKTRGQQVTLSCSPISGHRSVSWYQQTPGQGLQFLFEYFSETQRNKGNFPGRFSGRQFSNSRSEMNVSTLELGDSALYLCASSMLQGAHTEAFFGQGTRLTVV.

The rearrangement joins TRBV6-6 to TRBJ2-1; D ambiguous. The CDR3 is made up of 15 amino acids. The V gene lost 2 bases and the J gene lost 0 bases, with 8 bases spanning the gap. Germline V lookup: CDR1 MNHNY, CDR2 SVGAGI (reference sequence). This CDR3 reads CASSYEASSYNEQFF. The CDR3 DNA follows: TGTGCCAGCAGTTACGAGGCCTCCTCCTACAATGAGCAGTTCTTC.

This clone turned up a few times. Because the CDR3's place on the DNA is in doubt, the DNA is left out and the CDR3 is given as listed by TCRdb. J is TRBJ2-1 and V is TRBV6-5; the table calls TRBD1, which could not be checked here. The CDR3 adds up to 15 amino acids, both ends counted. CDR1 and CDR2 from the germline V gene are MNHEY and SVGAGI. CDR3 amino acids: CASSSSGTGNNEQFF.

This clone has a handful of counts. The J gene is TRBJ2-1, the V gene TRBV7-9; 12 nucleotides match TRBD1. CDR3 length equals 15 residues. Trimming cost V 5 bases and J 8 bases; bases outside gene matches: 7. Per germline, CDR1 SEHNR and CDR2 FQNEAQ (reference sequence). The CDR3 here is CASSQAGTGGHEQFF. The CDR3 bases are TGTGCCAGCAGCCAAGCCGGGACAGGGGGCCATGAGCAGTTCTTC.